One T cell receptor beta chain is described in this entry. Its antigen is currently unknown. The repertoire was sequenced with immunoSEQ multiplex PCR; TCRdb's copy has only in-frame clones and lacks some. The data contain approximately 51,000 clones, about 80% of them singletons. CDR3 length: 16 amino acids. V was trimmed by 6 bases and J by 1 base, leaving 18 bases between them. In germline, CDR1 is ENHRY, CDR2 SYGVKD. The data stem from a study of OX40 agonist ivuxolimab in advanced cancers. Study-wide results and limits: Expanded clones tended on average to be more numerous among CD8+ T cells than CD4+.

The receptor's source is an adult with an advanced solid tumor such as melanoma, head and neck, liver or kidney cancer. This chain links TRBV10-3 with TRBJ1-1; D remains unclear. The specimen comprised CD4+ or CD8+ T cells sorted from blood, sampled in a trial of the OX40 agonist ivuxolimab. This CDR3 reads CAISPSLNPQNTEAFF. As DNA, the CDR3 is TGTGCCATCAGCCCAAGTTTAAACCCTCAGAACACTGAAGCTTTCTTT.